One and the same sample provided the 15 T cell receptor beta chains below, sequenced in a study of blood T cell repertoires in COVID-19 (TCRdb year 2020). The library came from the immunoSEQ multiplex PCR assay. TCRdb stores this immuneACCESS table with in-frame sequences only. Part of the clones is absent; in the studies checked, under half of the shortfall reflects unresolved V genes, and no reason is known for the rest. This sample gives 100,000 or so clones in total; 70% to 80% of them show up just once. Roughly a third of the sample lies in the top ten. Sequences were obtained from peripheral blood. These receptors all stem from a man between 65 and 85 years old with active or convalescent COVID-19.

Only a few counts were recorded for this clone. This chain uses TRBV11-1 with TRBJ2-3; 11 bases agree with TRBD1. With V trimmed by 0 bases and J by 4 bases, 6 bases remained unmatched. The CDR3 contains 17 residues. Germline CDR1 and CDR2: SGHAT and FQDESV (reference sequence). The CDR3 protein is CASSLAGTGGLADTQYF. The CDR3 DNA reads TGTGCCAGCAGCTTAGCCGGGACAGGGGGTTTGGCAGATACGCAGTATTTT.

The CDR3 is CASSLALGFYQPQHF. The CDR3 DNA reads TGTGCCAGCAGCTTAGCGCTAGGATTTTATCAGCCCCAGCATTTT. The chain couples TRBV7-2 to TRBJ1-5; unclear D gene. The CDR3 covers 15 residues. Per the germline V gene, CDR1 is SGHTA and CDR2 is FQGNSA. With 0 bases removed from V and 5 bases from J, the gap between germline ends came to 11 bases.

The V and J genes are TRBV18 and TRBJ1-2, with 8 bases identical to TRBD1. Per germline, CDR1 KGHSH and CDR2 LQKENI. The CDR3 loop spans 15 amino acids. The V gene end was trimmed by 3 bases and the J gene end by 5 bases; junction bases not matched to a gene: 8. The CDR3 region has the DNA TGTGCCAGCTCACCGCCCAGTCAGGGGGCGTATGGCTACACCTTC. Its protein is CASSPPSQGAYGYTF.

The chain couples TRBV6-5 to TRBJ1-2; D is perhaps TRBD1 (6 bases). The CDR3 is 12 residues long. Trimming took 6 bases from V and 5 from J, leaving 10 bases between them. CDR1 MNHEY and CDR2 SVGAGI come from the germline V gene. In DNA, the CDR3 is TGTGCCAGCAGCAAGGGGGGGTATGGCTACACCTTC. It specifies CASSKGGYGYTF.

The chain carries TRBV7-2 and TRBJ2-3; a possible D gene is TRBD2 (7 bases). The CDR3 contains 16 residues. Trimming stripped 5 bases from V and 6 bases from J, with 21 bases between. CDR1 and CDR2 from the germline V gene are SGHTA and FQGNSA. The CDR3 region has the DNA TGTGCCAGCAGCCTTATAGGGGGGGGCGTCCCTGATACGCAGTATTTT. Translated: CASSLIGGGVPDTQYF.

The CDR3: CASRDWVGEQYF. As DNA, the CDR3 is TGCGCCAGCCGGGACTGGGTCGGGGAGCAGTACTTC. J is TRBJ2-7 and V is TRBV10-2; maybe TRBD2 (6 bases). Germline V gives CDR1 WSHSY, CDR2 SAAADI. With 8 bases removed from V and 7 bases from J, the gap between germline ends came to 15 bases. This CDR3 comprises 12 residues.

The chain uses TRBV4-2 and TRBJ1-1, with TRBD1 identical over 11 bases. CDR1 and CDR2 (germline): LGHNA, YNFKEQ. The CDR3 runs 16 residues. Trimming at V came to 0 bases and at J to 4 bases, leaving 4 bases not matched to a gene. The CDR3 DNA reads as TGTGCCAGCAGCCAAGATCCCGGGACAGGGGGCACTGAAGCTTTCTTT. Protein: CASSQDPGTGGTEAFF.

The chain combines TRBV6-5 with TRBJ1-5; D not resolved. Per germline, CDR1 MNHEY and CDR2 SVGAGI. Trimming removed 5 bases at V and 2 bases at J, with 10 bases between. This CDR3 contains 14 residues. CDR3 DNA: TGTGCCAGCAGTCCGGGAAGGGGCAATCAGCCCCAGCATTTT. Protein: CASSPGRGNQPQHF.

In the case of this clone: One junction end disagrees with the germline gene, perhaps due to a read error. The CDR3 loop is CVSSGWTGWGTEAFF. The CDR3 coding sequence is TGTGTCAGTAGTGGGTGGACAGGGTGGGGCACTGAAGCTTTCTTT. The gene calls are TRBV19 and TRBJ1-1, with 8 bases matching TRBD1. This CDR3 region has 15 residues. Germline CDR1 LNHDA, CDR2 SQIVND (reference sequence).

The chain couples TRBV5-4 to TRBJ2-3, with 8 bases matching TRBD2. With 3 bases clipped from V and 1 base from J, the junction kept 4 bases outside the gene matches. The CDR3 extends over 15 amino acids. The germline V gene has CDR1 SGHNT and CDR2 YYREEE (reference sequence). Here the CDR3 reads CASSSGGSGTDTQYF. CDR3 DNA sequence: TGTGCCAGCAGCTCGGGGGGGAGCGGCACAGATACGCAGTATTTT.

V and J are TRBV5-8 and TRBJ1-5; 7 positions agree with TRBD1. Trimming at V came to 0 bases and at J to 6 bases, leaving 3 bases not matched to a gene. The length of the CDR3 is 14 residues. Germline CDR1 and CDR2: SGHTS and YDEGEE. CDR3 DNA sequence: TGTGCCAGCAGCTTGGGACAGGGCGTTCAGCCCCAGCATTTT. This sequence encodes CASSLGQGVQPQHF.

The chain joins TRBV15 to TRBJ1-2; 7 nucleotides match TRBD1. Trimming took 4 bases from V and 5 from J; bases not matched to a gene: 10. Per germline, CDR1 LNHNV and CDR2 YYDKDF (reference sequence). The CDR3 length is 15 residues. The CDR3 sequence: CATSTEDRPEYGYTF. DNA for the CDR3: TGTGCCACCAGCACAGAGGACAGGCCTGAGTATGGCTACACCTTC.

This sequence joins TRBV28 and TRBJ1-3, with 9 positions matching TRBD1. Germline V gene data show CDR1 as MDHEN and CDR2 as SYDVKM. The CDR3 is 16 residues long. Losses at the gene ends were 2 bases for V and 8 bases for J; bases not matched to a gene: 10. The CDR3 sequence is CASSLTPGQGSHTIYF. Here the CDR3 DNA reads TGTGCCAGCAGTTTAACACCGGGACAGGGAAGCCACACCATATATTTT.

The rearrangement joins TRBV11-3 to TRBJ2-7, with D possibly matching TRBD2 (5 bases). V was pared by 1 base and J by 2 bases, with 9 bases between. The CDR3 consists of 14 residues. Per germline, CDR1 SGHNT and CDR2 YENEEA. The CDR3 loop reads CASSLASGAYEQYF. CDR3 nucleotides: TGTGCCAGCAGCTTAGCCAGCGGCGCCTACGAGCAGTACTTC.

CDR3 region: CASSYSAGESSYEQYF. The DNA of the CDR3 is TGTGCCAGCAGTTACTCAGCCGGAGAGTCTTCCTACGAGCAGTACTTC. The genes are TRBV6-5 and TRBJ2-7; unclear D gene. CDR1 MNHEY and CDR2 SVGAGI come from the germline V gene. The V gene lost 0 bases and the J gene lost 1 base, with 13 bases spanning the gap. The CDR3 contains 16 residues.